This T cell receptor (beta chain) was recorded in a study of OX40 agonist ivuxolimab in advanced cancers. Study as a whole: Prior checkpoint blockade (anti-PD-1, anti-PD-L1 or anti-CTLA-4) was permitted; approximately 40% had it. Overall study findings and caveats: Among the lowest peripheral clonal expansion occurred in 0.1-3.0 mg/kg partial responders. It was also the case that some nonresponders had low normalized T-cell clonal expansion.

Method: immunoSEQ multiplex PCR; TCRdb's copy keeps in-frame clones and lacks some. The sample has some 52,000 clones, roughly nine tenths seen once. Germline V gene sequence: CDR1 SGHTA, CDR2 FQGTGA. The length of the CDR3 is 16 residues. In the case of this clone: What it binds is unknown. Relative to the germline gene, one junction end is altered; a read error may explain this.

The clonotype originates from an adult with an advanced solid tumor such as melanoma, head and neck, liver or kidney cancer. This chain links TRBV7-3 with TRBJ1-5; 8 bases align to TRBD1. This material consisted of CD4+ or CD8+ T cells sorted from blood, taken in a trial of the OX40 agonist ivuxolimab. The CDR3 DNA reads TGTGCCAGCAGCTTAGGTCCAGGGGGCGGAGGACAGCCCCAACATTTT. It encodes CASSLGPGGGGQPQHF. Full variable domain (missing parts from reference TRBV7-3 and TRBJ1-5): GAGVSQTPSNKVTEKGKYVELRCDPISGHTALYWYRQSLGQGPEFLIYFQGTGAADDSGLPNDRFFAVRPEGSVSTLKIQRTERGDSAVYLCASSLGPGGGGQPQHFGDGTRLSIL.